This T cell receptor beta chain was obtained from a study of neoadjuvant nivolumab and ipilimumab in lung cancer. Comment on this clone: Its antigen is unknown.

Broader study findings: Pathologic regression was not significantly tied to TCR clonality. From pretherapy to surgery, tumor richness and clonality rose with dual therapy. Resected-tumor TCR richness correlated positively with pretherapy blood richness. Compared with tumor-adjacent uninvolved lung, resected tumors showed greater richness and clonality.

TCRdb keeps only in-frame clones here, not all; method: immunoSEQ multiplex PCR. This table has more than 20,000 clones, 82% appearing once. The TCR comes from an adult with non-small cell lung cancer. The sample consisted of tumor tissue, taken after neoadjuvant nivolumab, alone or with ipilimumab, at or shortly before surgery.

The CDR3 bases are TGTGCCAGCAGCTACGACAGATGGAACACTGAAGCTTTCTTT. It translates to CASSYDRWNTEAFF. The chain links TRBV7-2 to TRBJ1-1; a weak D match, TRBD1 (5 bases). CDR1 is SGHTA and CDR2 is FQGNSA in the germline V gene. V was trimmed by 4 bases and J by 1 base, leaving 10 bases between them. CDR3 length equals 14 residues.